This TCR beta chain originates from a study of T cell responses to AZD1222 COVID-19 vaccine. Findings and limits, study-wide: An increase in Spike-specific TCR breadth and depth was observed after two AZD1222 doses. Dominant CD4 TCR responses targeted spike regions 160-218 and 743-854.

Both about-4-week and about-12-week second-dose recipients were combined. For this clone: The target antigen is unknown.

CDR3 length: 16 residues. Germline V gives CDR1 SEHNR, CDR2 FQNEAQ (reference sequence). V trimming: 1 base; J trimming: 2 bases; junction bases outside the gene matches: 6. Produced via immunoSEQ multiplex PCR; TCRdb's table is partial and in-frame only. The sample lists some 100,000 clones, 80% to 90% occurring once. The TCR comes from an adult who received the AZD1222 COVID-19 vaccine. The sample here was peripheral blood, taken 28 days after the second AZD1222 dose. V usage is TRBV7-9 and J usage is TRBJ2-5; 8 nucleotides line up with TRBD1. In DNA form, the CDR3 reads TGTGCCAGCAGCTTAGGTTCAGGGGGCGGTCAAGAGACCCAGTACTTC. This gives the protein CASSLGSGGGQETQYF.